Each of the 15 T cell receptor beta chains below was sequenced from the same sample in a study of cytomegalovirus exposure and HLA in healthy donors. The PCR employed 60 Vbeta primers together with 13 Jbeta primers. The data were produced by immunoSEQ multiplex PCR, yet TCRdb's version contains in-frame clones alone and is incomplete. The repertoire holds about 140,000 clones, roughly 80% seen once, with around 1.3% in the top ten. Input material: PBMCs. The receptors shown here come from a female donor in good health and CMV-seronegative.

CDR3 nucleotides: TGTGCCAGCAGCGGGGGACAGGTGGAAGAGACCCAGTACTTC. This encodes CASSGGQVEETQYF. V gene TRBV5-8 combines with J gene TRBJ2-5; 8 positions agree with TRBD1. The CDR3 is made up of 14 amino acids. The junction had 5 bases not matched to a gene; V was cut back by 4 bases and J by 3 bases. Germline values: CDR1 SGHTS, CDR2 YDEGEE. The full variable domain, completed using reference TRBV5-8 and TRBJ2-5, is EAGVTQSPTHLIKTRGQQATLRCSPISGHTSVYWYQQALGLGLQFLLWYDEGEERNRGNFPPRFSGRQFPNYSSELNVNALELEDSALYLCASSGGQVEETQYFGPGTRLLVL.

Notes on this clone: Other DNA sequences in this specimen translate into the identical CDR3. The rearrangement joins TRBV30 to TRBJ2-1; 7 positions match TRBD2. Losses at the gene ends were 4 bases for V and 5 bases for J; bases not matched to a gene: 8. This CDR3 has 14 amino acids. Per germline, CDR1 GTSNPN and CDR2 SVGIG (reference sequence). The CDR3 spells CAWNPGLPHNEQFF. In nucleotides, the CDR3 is TGTGCCTGGAATCCGGGACTACCGCACAATGAGCAGTTCTTC. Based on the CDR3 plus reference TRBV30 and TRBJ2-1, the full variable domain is SQTIHQWPATLVQPVGSPLSLECTVEGTSNPNLYWYRQAAGRGLQLLFYSVGIGQISSEVPQNLSASRPQDRQFILSSKKLLLSDSGFYLCAWNPGLPHNEQFFGPGTRLTVL.

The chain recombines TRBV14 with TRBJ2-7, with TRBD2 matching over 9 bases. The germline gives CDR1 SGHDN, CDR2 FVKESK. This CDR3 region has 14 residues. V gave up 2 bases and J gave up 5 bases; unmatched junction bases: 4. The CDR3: CASSQRTSDHEQYF. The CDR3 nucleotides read TGTGCCAGCAGCCAACGGACTAGCGACCACGAGCAGTACTTC.

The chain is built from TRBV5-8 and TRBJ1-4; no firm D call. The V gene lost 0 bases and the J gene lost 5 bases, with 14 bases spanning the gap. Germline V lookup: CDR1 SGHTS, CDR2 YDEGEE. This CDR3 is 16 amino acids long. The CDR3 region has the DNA TGTGCCAGCAGCTTGGGTTCGGTGAGAAACAATGAAAAACTGTTTTTT. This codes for CASSLGSVRNNEKLFF. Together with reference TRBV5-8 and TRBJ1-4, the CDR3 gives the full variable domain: EAGVTQSPTHLIKTRGQQATLRCSPISGHTSVYWYQQALGLGLQFLLWYDEGEERNRGNFPPRFSGRQFPNYSSELNVNALELEDSALYLCASSLGSVRNNEKLFFGSGTQLSVL.

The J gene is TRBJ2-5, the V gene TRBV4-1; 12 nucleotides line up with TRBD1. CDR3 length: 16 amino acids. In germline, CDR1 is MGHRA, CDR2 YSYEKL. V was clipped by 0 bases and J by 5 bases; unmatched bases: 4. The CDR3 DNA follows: TGCGCCAGCAGCCAAGATGGGACAGGGGGCATGGAGACCCAGTACTTC. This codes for CASSQDGTGGMETQYF.

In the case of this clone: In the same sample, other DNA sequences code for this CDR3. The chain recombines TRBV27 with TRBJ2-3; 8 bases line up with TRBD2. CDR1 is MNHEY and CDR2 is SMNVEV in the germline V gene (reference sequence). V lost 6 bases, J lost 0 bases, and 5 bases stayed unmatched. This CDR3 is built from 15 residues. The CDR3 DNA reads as TGTGCCAGCAGCCCCATAGCGGGGAGCACAGATACGCAGTATTTT. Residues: CASSPIAGSTDTQYF.

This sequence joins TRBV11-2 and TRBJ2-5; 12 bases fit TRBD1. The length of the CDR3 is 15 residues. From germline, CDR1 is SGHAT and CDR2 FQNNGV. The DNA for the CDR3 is TGTGCTATCCGGCCCGGGACAGGGGGCTGGGAGACCCAGTACTTC. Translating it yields CAIRPGTGGWETQYF.

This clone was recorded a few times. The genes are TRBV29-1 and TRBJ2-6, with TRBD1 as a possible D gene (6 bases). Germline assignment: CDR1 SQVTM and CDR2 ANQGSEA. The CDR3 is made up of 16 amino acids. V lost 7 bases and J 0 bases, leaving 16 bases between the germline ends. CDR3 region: CSASRDTDSGANVLTF. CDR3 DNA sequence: TGCAGCGCCAGCCGGGACACCGACTCTGGGGCCAACGTCCTGACTTTC.

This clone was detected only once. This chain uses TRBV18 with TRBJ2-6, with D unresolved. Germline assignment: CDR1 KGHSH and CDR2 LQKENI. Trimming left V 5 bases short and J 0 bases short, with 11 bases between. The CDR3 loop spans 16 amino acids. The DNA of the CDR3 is TGTGCCAGCTCAGATATGCGCACCTCTGGGGCCAACGTCCTGACTTTC. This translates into CASSDMRTSGANVLTF.

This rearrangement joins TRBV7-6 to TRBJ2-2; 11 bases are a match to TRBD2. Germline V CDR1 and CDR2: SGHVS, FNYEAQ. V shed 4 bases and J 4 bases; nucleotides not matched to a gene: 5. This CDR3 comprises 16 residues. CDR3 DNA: TGTGCCAGCAGCTGGGGACTAGCGGAAATCACCGGGGAGCTGTTTTTT. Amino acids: CASSWGLAEITGELFF.

This CDR3 reads CASSEATQYF. As DNA, the CDR3 is TGTGCCAGCAGTGAGGCGACCCAGTACTTC. This chain uses TRBV6-1 with TRBJ2-5; D remains unclear. This CDR3 comprises 10 residues. V gave up 3 bases and J gave up 7 bases, with 3 bases separating them. Per the germline V gene, CDR1 is MNHNS and CDR2 is SASEGT.

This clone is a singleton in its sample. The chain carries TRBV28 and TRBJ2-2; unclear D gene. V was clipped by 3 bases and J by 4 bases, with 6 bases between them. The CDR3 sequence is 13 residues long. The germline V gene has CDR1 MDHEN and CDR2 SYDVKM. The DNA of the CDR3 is TGTGCCAGCAGTTTCGTCGTCACCGGGGAGCTGTTTTTT. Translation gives CASSFVVTGELFF.

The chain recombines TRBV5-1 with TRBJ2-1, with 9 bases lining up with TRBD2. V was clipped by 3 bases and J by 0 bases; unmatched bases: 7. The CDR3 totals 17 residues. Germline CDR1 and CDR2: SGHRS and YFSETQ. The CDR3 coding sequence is TGCGCCAGCAGCTCACGGACTAGCGCAAGCTCCTACAATGAGCAGTTCTTC. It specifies CASSSRTSASSYNEQFF.

The CDR3 sequence is CASSTETGELFF. The CDR3 coding sequence is TGTGCCAGCAGCACAGAGACCGGGGAGCTGTTTTTT. This rearrangement joins TRBV5-4 to TRBJ2-2, with D uncertain. The germline gives CDR1 SGHNT, CDR2 YYREEE (reference sequence). This CDR3 contains 12 residues. V was shortened by 4 bases and J by 5 bases, with 6 bases between the two germline ends.

The CDR3 protein is CASSGAVGYTF. Here the CDR3 DNA reads TGTGCCAGTAGTGGGGCGGTTGGCTACACCTTC. V is TRBV19 and J is TRBJ1-2; tentatively, D is TRBD1 (5 bases). Trimming stripped 5 bases from V and 7 bases from J, with 8 bases between. Germline CDR1 reads LNHDA; CDR2 reads SQIVND (reference sequence). This CDR3 comprises 11 residues. Full variable domain (rest looked up from reference TRBV19 and TRBJ1-2): DGGITQSPKYLFRKEGQNVTLSCEQNLNHDAMYWYRQDPGQGLRLIYYSQIVNDFQKGDIAEGYSVSREKKESFPLTVTSAQKNPTAFYLCASSGAVGYTFGSGTRLTVV.